This TCR beta chain comes out of a study of beta chain features in type 1 diabetes. About the study: Investigators examined approximately 100,000,000 sorted cells across all samples.

The CDR3 runs 16 residues. Trimming took 5 bases from V and 3 from J, leaving 14 bases between them. Per germline, CDR1 SGHAT and CDR2 FQNNGV. Sorting with CD45RO/CCR7/CD25/CD127/CD95/CD27 yielded naive, central memory, regulatory and stem-like memory CD4+ cells. Since all of the isolated RNA was reverse transcribed, expressed TCRB transcripts were what got sequenced. The protocol was immunoSEQ multiplex PCR, while the TCRdb copy is restricted to in-frame clones and leaves out a portion. Here the sample spans 400,000 to 500,000 clones, 14% being singletons. This rearrangement joins TRBV11-2 to TRBJ2-6; D unclear. This TCR was sampled from a man younger than 40 in good health. The sequenced sample consisted of naive CD4+ T cells from blood. CDR3 in DNA: TGTGCCAGCAGCGGATCCACCCGGCGTGGGGCCAACGTCCTGACTTTC. This sequence encodes CASSGSTRRGANVLTF.